The 3 T cell receptor beta chains reported below all come from one sample, sequenced in a study of cytomegalovirus exposure and HLA in healthy donors. The PCR ran on 60 Vbeta and 13 Jbeta primers. The assay was immunoSEQ multiplex PCR, and TCRdb's table has in-frame clones only and misses some. Among about 98,000 clones listed, 70% were seen once. The source material was PBMCs. These receptors were taken from a man aged 45 to 65 in good health and CMV-seronegative.

This clone was counted between two and nine times. The V gene is TRBV4-1, the J gene TRBJ1-5; the match to TRBD1 covers 8 bases. The germline CDR1 and CDR2 sequences are MGHRA and YSYEKL. Losses at the gene ends were 2 bases for V and 0 bases for J; bases not matched to a gene: 12. This CDR3 comprises 19 residues. DNA for the CDR3: TGCGCCAGCAGCCAACCTATTGGGGACAGGAGAGTTAGCAATCAGCCCCAGCATTTT. Translation: CASSQPIGDRRVSNQPQHF.

CDR3 nucleotides: TGTGCAAGTCGCCCCGCCGGGGGCAGGGGGCCCTACAATGAGCAGTTCTTC. Translation gives CASRPAGGRGPYNEQFF. The chain employs TRBV12-2 and TRBJ2-1; TRBD1, the table's D call, lacks a check against the DNA. TRBV12-2 is deemed a pseudogene. There are 17 residues in the CDR3.

V gene TRBV28 combines with J gene TRBJ1-6; TRBD1 matches 11 bases. The CDR3 consists of 19 residues. Germline-derived CDR1 and CDR2 are MDHEN and SYDVKM. V was pared by 3 bases and J by 0 bases, with 7 bases of the junction left unmatched. CDR3 amino acids: CASSFRTGGSRSYNSPLHF. The CDR3 region has the DNA TGTGCCAGCAGTTTCAGGACAGGGGGCTCTCGCTCCTATAATTCACCCCTCCACTTT.